These T cell receptor beta chains were read from a single sample in a study of identical twins. TCRdb ran MiXCR on the 5' RACE reads and lists one entry per CDR3 protein. The table lists some 660,000 distinct CDR3 sequences, 8.5% to 9% of them singletons. This same sample was also taken into another study, of yellow fever vaccine responses in identical twins.

Sequencing input: PBMCs. The receptors come from a woman aged 18-29 years in good health. The conserved cysteine and the conserved F or W are not part of the CDR3 here. The D gene is left open where the match is weak.

TRBV6-1,TRBJ2-7,TRBD2,ASRKLAGIYEQY
TRBV5-1,TRBJ2-7,NA,ASSLTRDGTYEQY
TRBV5-1,TRBJ2-3,NA,ASSLEGGVGRDTQY
TRBV2,TRBJ1-1,NA,ASRYGQSMNTEAF
TRBV15,TRBJ2-5,NA,ATSSRSYEETQY
TRBV5-1,TRBJ2-5,TRBD2,ASSLGLAGAKETQY
TRBV7-2,TRBJ1-1,TRBD1,ASRWTGNTEAF
TRBV4-1,TRBJ2-7,NA,ASSQAPTPAAYEQY
TRBV9,TRBJ2-3,TRBD2,ASSVDSSGMTDTQY
TRBV12-3/TRBV12-4,TRBJ2-6,TRBD1,ASSPGQGVSGANVLT
TRBV5-1,TRBJ2-7,NA,ASSLVGLDEQY
TRBV9,TRBJ2-1,NA,ASSTKLLSSYNEQF
TRBV3-1,TRBJ2-2,TRBD2,ASSQSLRLAGGPGELF
TRBV6-1,TRBJ2-1,NA,ASSLRERRNEQF
TRBV29-1,TRBJ1-1,TRBD1,SVHPRGTEAF
TRBV27,TRBJ2-1,TRBD1,ASSPAIGTGGRWSYNEQF
TRBV6-2/TRBV6-3,TRBJ2-5,TRBD1,ASSYVGTGGETQY